What follows are 11 T cell receptor beta chains derived from one specimen sequenced in a study of vaccination effects on CD4 cells after COVID-19. The assay was immunoSEQ multiplex PCR, and TCRdb's table has in-frame clones only and misses some. The sample lists tens of thousands of clones, about two thirds occurring once. These TCRs are of unknown antigen specificity. Researchers isolated CD4+ T cells once less than 13 days of culture had elapsed. The input for sequencing was CD4+ T cells from PBMCs cultured without peptide, taken before COVID-19 vaccination. These receptors were taken from a human donor who received a COVID-19 vaccine.

The V call is TRBV6-5, the J call TRBJ1-5; a weak D match, TRBD1 (5 bases). The CDR3 contains 14 residues. Germline V gene sequence: CDR1 MNHEY, CDR2 SVGAGI. Trimming stripped 8 bases from V and 4 bases from J, with 15 bases between. DNA for the CDR3: TGTGCCAGCTGGGTCGGCAGGGATAATCAGCCCCAGCATTTT. It yields the protein CASWVGRDNQPQHF.

As concerns this clone: Given a much more abundant clone one base away, this may be a read error. The genes are TRBV7-2 and TRBJ2-7; D unresolved. Trimming removed 5 bases from V and 2 bases from J, with 4 bases in between. CDR3 length: 11 residues. Germline V gene sequence: CDR1 SGHTA, CDR2 FQGNSA. The chain's CDR3 is CASSVTYEQYF. The CDR3 DNA follows: TGTGCCAGCAGCGTCACCTACGAGCAGTACTTC.

The J gene is TRBJ2-3, the V gene TRBV7-2; D possibly corresponds to TRBD1 (6 bases). The germline V and J ends were trimmed by 6 bases and 0 bases, with 10 bases remaining between them. This CDR3 is built from 14 residues. The germline CDR1 and CDR2 sequences are SGHTA and FQGNSA. CDR3 amino acids: CASRKGQSTDTQYF. Here the CDR3 DNA reads TGTGCCAGCAGAAAAGGACAGAGCACAGATACGCAGTATTTT.

Concerning this clone: This CDR3 is also generated by other DNA sequences in the sample. In DNA form, the CDR3 reads TGTGCCAGCAGTGGACAGGGGAACACTGAAGCTTTCTTT. Its protein product is CASSGQGNTEAFF. The V gene is TRBV2, the J gene TRBJ1-1; 7 nucleotides line up with TRBD1. The CDR3 sequence is 13 residues long. V shed 4 bases, J shed 1 base, and the junction held 0 bases outside the gene matches. CDR1 and CDR2 from the germline V gene are SNHLY and FYNNEI.

The V call is TRBV11-2, the J call TRBJ2-7, with unresolved D. The V end lost 1 base, the J end lost 4 bases, and 11 bases lay between the germline ends. Germline CDR1 is SGHAT and CDR2 is FQNNGV. The CDR3 is 14 residues long. The CDR3: CASSLAAQVYEQYF. In nucleotides, the CDR3 is TGTGCCAGCAGCTTAGCGGCCCAGGTTTACGAGCAGTACTTC.

V usage is TRBV4-2 and J usage is TRBJ2-5; D possibly corresponds to TRBD2 (7 bases). Germline V gives CDR1 LGHNA, CDR2 YNFKEQ. V was trimmed by 0 bases and J by 1 base, leaving 9 bases between them. The CDR3 extends over 15 amino acids. The CDR3 loop is CASSQDRGGQETQYF. CDR3 nucleotide sequence: TGTGCCAGCAGCCAAGATAGGGGGGGCCAAGAGACCCAGTACTTC.

The table lists this clone with a few counts. The J gene is TRBJ1-2, the V gene TRBV4-1; no clear D gene. The CDR3 length is 15 residues. Germline assignment: CDR1 MGHRA and CDR2 YSYEKL. V lost 2 bases and J lost 6, with 16 bases in between. This CDR3 is CASSQLTDPKHGYTF. Here the CDR3 DNA reads TGCGCCAGCAGCCAACTCACCGATCCGAAACATGGCTACACCTTC.

The DNA of the CDR3 is TGTGCCAGCAGCTACGGGGAAGGGTCAGATACGCAGTATTTT. As protein: CASSYGEGSDTQYF. The chain carries TRBV7-9 and TRBJ2-3; a possible D gene is TRBD2 (5 bases). The CDR3 runs 14 residues. V was clipped by 4 bases and J by 4 bases, with 12 bases between them. Germline assignment: CDR1 SEHNR and CDR2 FQNEAQ (reference sequence).

The gene calls are TRBV6-2 or TRBV6-3 and TRBJ2-3, with D maybe TRBD2 (6 bases). V was shortened by 6 bases and J by 3 bases, with 16 bases between the two germline ends. Germline V gene lookup returns CDR1 MNHEY and CDR2 SVGEGT. The CDR3 covers 15 residues. This CDR3 is CASSSSLAGTDTQYF. The CDR3 nucleotides read TGTGCCAGCAGCTCTTCACTAGCTGGTACAGATACGCAGTATTTT.

The chain joins TRBV4-1 to TRBJ1-5; D remains ambiguous. This CDR3 has 15 amino acids. The V and J ends lost 1 base and 2 bases respectively, with 9 bases between them. CDR1 is MGHRA, CDR2 YSYEKL, per germline. This CDR3 reads CASSQGAAGNQPQHF. CDR3 in DNA: TGCGCCAGCAGCCAAGGGGCGGCGGGCAATCAGCCCCAGCATTTT.

CDR3 sequence reads: CSASNYLYNEQFF. CDR3 coding DNA: TGCAGTGCTAGTAATTACCTATACAATGAGCAGTTCTTC. The chain couples TRBV20-1 to TRBJ2-1; D is unresolved. CDR3 length equals 13 residues. Germline V gene data show CDR1 as DFQATT and CDR2 as SNEGSKA (reference sequence). V lost 3 bases and J lost 4, with 10 bases in between.